This TCR beta chain is from a study of beta chain features in type 1 diabetes. Study overall: Healthy donors, compared against patients, showed similar age, gender and cell yields.

In regard to this clone: Its specificity is unknown.

Germline V gene lookup returns CDR1 GTSNPN and CDR2 SVGIG (reference sequence). Trimming cost V 6 bases and J 7 bases, with 21 bases left between them. This CDR3 spans 14 amino acids. Expressed TCRB transcripts were sequenced after all isolated RNA was converted to cDNA. Generated by immunoSEQ multiplex PCR, the TCRdb table keeps only in-frame clones and is missing some. In the table there are about 660,000 clones, 11% to 15% of which are singletons. Whole-study results and caveats: The naive, central memory and Treg TCRB repertoires of patients appeared to be more similar to one another than those of healthy donors. Moderate but significant shortening of TCRB CDR3s was recorded in all four CD4+ subsets from Type 1 diabetes patients. A pattern of fewer insertions and more deletions at VDJ junctions was seen in type 1 diabetes patients.

Every participating donor gave one draw, a heparinised blood sample averaging around 120 mL. The V gene is TRBV30, the J gene TRBJ1-2; tentatively, D is TRBD1 (6 bases). The sequence was collected from a man between 18 and 29 years old with type 1 diabetes. Sequencing used naive CD4+ T cells from blood. The CDR3 DNA follows: TGTGCCTGCAGGCCGGGACAAACAACCTCTGGCTACACCTTC. Translation: CACRPGQTTSGYTF.